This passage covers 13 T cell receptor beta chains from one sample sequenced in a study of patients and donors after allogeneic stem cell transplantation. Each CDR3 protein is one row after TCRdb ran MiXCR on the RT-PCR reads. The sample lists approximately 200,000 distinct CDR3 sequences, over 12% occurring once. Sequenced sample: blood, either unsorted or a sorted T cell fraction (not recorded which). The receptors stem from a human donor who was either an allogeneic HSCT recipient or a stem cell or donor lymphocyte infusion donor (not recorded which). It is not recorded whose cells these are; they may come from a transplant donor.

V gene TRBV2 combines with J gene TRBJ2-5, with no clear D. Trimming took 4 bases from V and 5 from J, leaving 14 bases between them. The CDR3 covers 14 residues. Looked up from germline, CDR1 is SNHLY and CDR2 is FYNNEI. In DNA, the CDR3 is TGTGCCAGCAGTGTGGTCCGATCGGGCGAGACCCAGTACTTC. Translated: CASSVVRSGETQYF.

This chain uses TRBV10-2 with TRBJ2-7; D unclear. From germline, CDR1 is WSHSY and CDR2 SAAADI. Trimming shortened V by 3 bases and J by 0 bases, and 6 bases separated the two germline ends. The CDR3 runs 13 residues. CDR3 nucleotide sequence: TGCGCCAGCAGTGATGGCTACTCCTACGAGCAGTACTTC. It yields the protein CASSDGYSYEQYF.

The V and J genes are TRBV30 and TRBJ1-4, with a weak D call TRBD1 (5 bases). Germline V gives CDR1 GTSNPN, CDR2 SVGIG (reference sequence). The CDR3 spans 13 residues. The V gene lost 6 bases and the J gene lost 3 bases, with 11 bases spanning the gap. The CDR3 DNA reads TGTGCCTGCTCCCGGGACTCTAATGAAAAACTGTTTTTT. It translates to CACSRDSNEKLFF.

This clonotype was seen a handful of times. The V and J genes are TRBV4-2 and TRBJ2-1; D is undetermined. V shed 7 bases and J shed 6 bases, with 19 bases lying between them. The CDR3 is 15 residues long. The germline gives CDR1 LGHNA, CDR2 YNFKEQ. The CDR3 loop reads CASTQDRGGSNEQFF. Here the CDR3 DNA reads TGTGCCAGCACTCAAGATAGAGGCGGTAGCAATGAGCAGTTCTTC.

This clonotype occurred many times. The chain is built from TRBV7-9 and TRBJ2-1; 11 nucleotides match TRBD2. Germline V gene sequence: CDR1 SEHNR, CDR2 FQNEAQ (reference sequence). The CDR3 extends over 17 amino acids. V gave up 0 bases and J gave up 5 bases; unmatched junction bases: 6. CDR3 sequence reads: CASSLAVQGLADNEQFF. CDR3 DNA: TGTGCCAGCAGCTTAGCGGTTCAGGGACTAGCGGACAATGAGCAGTTCTTC.

CDR3 DNA: TGTGCCAGCAGTTATGAGGGCGGGGGGGTTTACGAGCAGTACTTC. The encoded protein is CASSYEGGGVYEQYF. V and J are TRBV6-5 and TRBJ2-7, with 9 positions matching TRBD2. The CDR3 spans 15 residues. CDR1 and CDR2 from the germline V gene are MNHEY and SVGAGI. With 3 bases clipped from V and 4 bases from J, the junction kept 7 bases outside the gene matches.

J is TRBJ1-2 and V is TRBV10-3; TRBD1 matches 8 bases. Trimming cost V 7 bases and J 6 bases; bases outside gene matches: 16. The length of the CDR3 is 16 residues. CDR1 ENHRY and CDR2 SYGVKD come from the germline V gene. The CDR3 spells CAITQTDRGRVDGYTF. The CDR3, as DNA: TGTGCCATCACTCAAACCGACAGGGGCCGGGTTGATGGCTACACCTTC.

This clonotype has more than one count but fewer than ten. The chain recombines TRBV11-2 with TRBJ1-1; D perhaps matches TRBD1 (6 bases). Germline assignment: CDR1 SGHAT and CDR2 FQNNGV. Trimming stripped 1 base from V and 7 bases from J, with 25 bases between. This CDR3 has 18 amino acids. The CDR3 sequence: CASSLGRGQGRKQFEAFF. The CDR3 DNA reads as TGTGCCAGCAGCTTAGGTCGGGGGCAGGGCCGAAAGCAATTTGAAGCTTTCTTT.

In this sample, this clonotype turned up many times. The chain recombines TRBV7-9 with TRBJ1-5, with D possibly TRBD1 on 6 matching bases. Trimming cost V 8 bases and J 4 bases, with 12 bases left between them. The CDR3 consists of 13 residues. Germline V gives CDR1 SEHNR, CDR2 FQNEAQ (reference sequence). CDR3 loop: CASGEGGNQPQHF. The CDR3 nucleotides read TGTGCCAGCGGAGAGGGGGGGAATCAGCCCCAGCATTTT. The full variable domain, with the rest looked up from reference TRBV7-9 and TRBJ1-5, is DTGVSQNPRHKITKRGQNVTFRCDPISEHNRLYWYRQTLGQGPEFLTYFQNEAQLEKSRLLSDRFSAERPKGSFSTLEIQRTEQGDSAMYLCASGEGGNQPQHFGDGTRLSIL.

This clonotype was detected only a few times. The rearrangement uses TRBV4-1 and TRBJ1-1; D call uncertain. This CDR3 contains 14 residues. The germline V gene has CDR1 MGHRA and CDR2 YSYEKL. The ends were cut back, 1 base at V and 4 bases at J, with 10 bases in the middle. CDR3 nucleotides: TGCGCCAGCAGCCAAGTCTACGGGCCCACTGAAGCTTTCTTT. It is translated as CASSQVYGPTEAFF.

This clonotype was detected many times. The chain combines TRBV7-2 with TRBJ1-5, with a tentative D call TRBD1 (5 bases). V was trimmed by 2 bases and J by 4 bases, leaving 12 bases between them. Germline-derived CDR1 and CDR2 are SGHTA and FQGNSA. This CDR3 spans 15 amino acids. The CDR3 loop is CASSLRGGENQPQHF. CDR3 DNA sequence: TGTGCCAGCAGCTTACGGGGGGGAGAGAATCAGCCCCAGCATTTT.

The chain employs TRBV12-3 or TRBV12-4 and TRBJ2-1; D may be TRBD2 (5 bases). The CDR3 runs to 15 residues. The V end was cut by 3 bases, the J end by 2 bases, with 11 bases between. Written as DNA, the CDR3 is TGTGCCAGCAGTTTTACGGGATCGACCTACAATGAGCAGTTCTTC. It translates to CASSFTGSTYNEQFF.

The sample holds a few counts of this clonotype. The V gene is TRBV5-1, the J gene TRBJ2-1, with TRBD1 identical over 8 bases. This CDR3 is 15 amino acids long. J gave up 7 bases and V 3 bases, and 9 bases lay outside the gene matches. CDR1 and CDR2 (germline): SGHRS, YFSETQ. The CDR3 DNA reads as TGCGCCAGCAGCTCGGGACAGGCGCAGTTTAATGAGCAGTTCTTC. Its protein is CASSSGQAQFNEQFF.